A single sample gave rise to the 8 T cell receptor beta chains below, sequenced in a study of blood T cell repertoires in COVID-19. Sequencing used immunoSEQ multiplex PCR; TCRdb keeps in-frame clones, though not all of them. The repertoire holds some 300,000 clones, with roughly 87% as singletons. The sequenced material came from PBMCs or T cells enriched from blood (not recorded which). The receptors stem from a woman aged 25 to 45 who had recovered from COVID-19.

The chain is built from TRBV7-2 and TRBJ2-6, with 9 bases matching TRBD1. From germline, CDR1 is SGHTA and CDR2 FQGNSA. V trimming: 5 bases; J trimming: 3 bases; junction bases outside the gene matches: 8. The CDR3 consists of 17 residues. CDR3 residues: CASSEGTGWYGANVLTF. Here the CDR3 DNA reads TGTGCCAGCAGCGAGGGGACAGGGTGGTATGGGGCCAACGTCCTGACTTTC.

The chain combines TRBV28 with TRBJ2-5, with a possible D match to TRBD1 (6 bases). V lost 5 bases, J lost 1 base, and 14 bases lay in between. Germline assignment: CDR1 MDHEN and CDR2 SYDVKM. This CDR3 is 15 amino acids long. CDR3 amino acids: CASSVPGQSQETQYF. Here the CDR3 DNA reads TGTGCCAGCAGTGTCCCTGGACAGTCCCAAGAGACCCAGTACTTC.

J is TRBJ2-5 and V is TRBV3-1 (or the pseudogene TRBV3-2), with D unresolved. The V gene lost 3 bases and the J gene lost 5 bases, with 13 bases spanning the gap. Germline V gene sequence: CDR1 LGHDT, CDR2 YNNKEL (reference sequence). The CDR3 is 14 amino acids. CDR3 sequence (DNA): TGTGCCAGCAGCCATCCCCAGGCCTCGGAGACCCAGTACTTC. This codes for CASSHPQASETQYF.

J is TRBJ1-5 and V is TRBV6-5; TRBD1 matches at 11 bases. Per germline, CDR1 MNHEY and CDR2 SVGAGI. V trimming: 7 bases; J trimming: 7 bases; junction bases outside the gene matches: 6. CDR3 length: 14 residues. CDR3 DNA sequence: TGTGCCAGCAAGCCGGGACAGGGGGGCCAGCCCCAGCATTTT. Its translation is CASKPGQGGQPQHF.

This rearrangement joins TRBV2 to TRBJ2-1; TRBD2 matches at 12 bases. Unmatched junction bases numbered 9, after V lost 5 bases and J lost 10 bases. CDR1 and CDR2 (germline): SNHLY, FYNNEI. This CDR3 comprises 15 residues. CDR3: CASSLGTSGWEEQFF. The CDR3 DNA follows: TGTGCCAGCAGTCTAGGGACTAGCGGGTGGGAAGAGCAGTTCTTC.

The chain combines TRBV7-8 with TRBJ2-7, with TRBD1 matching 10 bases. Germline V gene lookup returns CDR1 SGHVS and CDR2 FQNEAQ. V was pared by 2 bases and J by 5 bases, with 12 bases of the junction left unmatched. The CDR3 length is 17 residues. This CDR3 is CASSLPTLGQGFHEQYF. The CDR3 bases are TGTGCCAGCAGCTTACCAACCTTGGGACAGGGGTTCCACGAGCAGTACTTC.

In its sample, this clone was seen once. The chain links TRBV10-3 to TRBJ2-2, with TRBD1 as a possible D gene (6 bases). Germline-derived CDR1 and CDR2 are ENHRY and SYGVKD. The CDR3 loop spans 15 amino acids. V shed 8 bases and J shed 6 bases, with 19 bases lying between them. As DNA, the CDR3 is TGTGCCATCGGAAAACAGCAGGGGTTCCCCGGGGAGCTGTTTTTT. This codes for CAIGKQQGFPGELFF.

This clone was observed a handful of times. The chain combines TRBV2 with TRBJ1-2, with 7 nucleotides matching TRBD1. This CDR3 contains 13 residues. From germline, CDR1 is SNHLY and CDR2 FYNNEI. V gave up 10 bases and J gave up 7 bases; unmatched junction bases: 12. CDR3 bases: TGTGCCAACCGACAGGGAGAGGAGAGTGGCTACACCTTC. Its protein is CANRQGEESGYTF.